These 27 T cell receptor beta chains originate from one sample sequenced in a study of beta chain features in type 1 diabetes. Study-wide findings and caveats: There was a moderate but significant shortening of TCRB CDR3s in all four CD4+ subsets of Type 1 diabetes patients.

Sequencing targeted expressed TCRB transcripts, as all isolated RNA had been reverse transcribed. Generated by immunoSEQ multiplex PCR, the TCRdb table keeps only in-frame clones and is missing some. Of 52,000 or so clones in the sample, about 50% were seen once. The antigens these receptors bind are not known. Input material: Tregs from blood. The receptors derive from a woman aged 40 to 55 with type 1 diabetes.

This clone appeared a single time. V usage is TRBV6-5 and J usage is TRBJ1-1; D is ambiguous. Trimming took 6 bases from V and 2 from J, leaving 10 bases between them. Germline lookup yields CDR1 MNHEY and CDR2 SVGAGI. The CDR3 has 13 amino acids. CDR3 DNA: TGTGCCAGCAGCTCATACGGTAACACTGAAGCTTTCTTT. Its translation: CASSSYGNTEAFF.

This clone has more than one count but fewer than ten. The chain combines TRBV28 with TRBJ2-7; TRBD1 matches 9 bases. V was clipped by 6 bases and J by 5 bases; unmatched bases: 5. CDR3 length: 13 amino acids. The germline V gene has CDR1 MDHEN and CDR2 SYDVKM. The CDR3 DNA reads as TGTGCCAGCAGAACAGGGGGCCTCGACGAGCAGTACTTC. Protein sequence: CASRTGGLDEQYF.

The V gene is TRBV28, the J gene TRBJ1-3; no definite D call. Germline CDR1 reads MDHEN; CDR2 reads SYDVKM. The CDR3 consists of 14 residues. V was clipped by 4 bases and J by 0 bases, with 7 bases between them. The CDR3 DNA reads TGTGCCAGCAGTTCACACAGCTCTGGAAACACCATATATTTT. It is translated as CASSSHSSGNTIYF.

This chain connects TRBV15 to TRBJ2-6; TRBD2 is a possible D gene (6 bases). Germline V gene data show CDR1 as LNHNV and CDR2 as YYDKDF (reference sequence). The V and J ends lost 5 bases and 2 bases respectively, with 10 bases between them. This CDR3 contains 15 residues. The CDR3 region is CATSGWEAGANVLTF. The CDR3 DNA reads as TGTGCCACCAGCGGATGGGAGGCTGGGGCCAACGTCCTGACTTTC.

Here the CDR3 reads CASSPSGGGYNEQFF. The CDR3 DNA is TGTGCCAGCAGTCCTAGCGGCGGAGGGTACAATGAGCAGTTCTTC. The chain uses TRBV25-1 and TRBJ2-1; 7 nucleotides agree with TRBD2. The CDR3 contains 15 residues. The ends lost 5 bases at V and 4 bases at J; junction bases unmatched: 8. Germline V gene lookup returns CDR1 MGHDK and CDR2 SYGVNS.

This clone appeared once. The CDR3 region has the DNA TGTGCCTGGAGCGCAGGGACAGCTAATCAGCCCCAGCATTTT. Protein sequence: CAWSAGTANQPQHF. The chain recombines TRBV30 with TRBJ1-5; 7 bases align to TRBD1. The CDR3 loop spans 14 amino acids. After removal of 3 bases from V and 4 bases from J, the junction contained 6 bases not matched to a gene. CDR1 GTSNPN and CDR2 SVGIG come from the germline V gene (reference sequence). The full variable domain, in which reference TRBV30 and TRBJ1-5 provide the parts outside the CDR3, is SQTIHQWPATLVQPVGSPLSLECTVEGTSNPNLYWYRQAAGRGLQLLFYSVGIGQISSEVPQNLSASRPQDRQFILSSKKLLLSDSGFYLCAWSAGTANQPQHFGDGTRLSIL.

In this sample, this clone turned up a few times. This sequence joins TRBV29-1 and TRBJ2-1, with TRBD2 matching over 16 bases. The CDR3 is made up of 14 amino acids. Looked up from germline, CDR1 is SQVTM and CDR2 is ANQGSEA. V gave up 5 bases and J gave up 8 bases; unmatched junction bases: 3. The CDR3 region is CSVTGLAGGYEQFF. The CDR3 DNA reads TGCAGCGTTACGGGACTAGCGGGAGGGTATGAGCAGTTCTTC.

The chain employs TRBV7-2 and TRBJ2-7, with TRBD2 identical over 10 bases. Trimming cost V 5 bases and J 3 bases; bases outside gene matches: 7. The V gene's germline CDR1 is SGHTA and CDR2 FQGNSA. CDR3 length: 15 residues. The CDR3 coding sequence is TGTGCCAGCAGCCTCTCGATAGCGGGAGGCTACGAGCAGTACTTC. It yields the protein CASSLSIAGGYEQYF.

CDR3 sequence: CASSLSPPGTENYGYTF. CDR3 sequence (DNA): TGTGCCAGCTCACTATCCCCCCCCGGGACAGAAAACTATGGCTACACCTTC. V usage is TRBV18 and J usage is TRBJ1-2; 7 bases agree with TRBD1. Germline loops: CDR1 KGHSH, CDR2 LQKENI. The V and J ends lost 4 bases and 2 bases, in that order; junction bases with no gene match: 13. The CDR3 runs 17 residues.

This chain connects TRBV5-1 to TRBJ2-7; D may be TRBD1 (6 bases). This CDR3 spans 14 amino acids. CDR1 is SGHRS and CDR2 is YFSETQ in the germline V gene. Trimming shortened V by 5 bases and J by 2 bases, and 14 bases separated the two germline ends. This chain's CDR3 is CASSRTVSTYEQYF. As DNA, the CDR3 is TGCGCCAGCAGTAGGACAGTATCTACCTACGAGCAGTACTTC.

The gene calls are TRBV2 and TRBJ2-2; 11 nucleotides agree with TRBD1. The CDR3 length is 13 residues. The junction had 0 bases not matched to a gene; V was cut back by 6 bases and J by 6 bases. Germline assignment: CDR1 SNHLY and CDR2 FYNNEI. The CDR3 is CASRGQGAGELFF. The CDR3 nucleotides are TGTGCCAGCAGGGGACAGGGGGCCGGGGAGCTGTTTTTT.

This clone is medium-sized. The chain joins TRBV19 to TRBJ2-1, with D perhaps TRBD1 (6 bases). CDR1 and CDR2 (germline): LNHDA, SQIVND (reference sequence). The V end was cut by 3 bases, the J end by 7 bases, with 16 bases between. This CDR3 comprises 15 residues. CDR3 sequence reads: CASSIPQQGRNEQFF. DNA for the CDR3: TGTGCCAGTAGTATCCCTCAACAGGGCAGAAATGAGCAGTTCTTC.

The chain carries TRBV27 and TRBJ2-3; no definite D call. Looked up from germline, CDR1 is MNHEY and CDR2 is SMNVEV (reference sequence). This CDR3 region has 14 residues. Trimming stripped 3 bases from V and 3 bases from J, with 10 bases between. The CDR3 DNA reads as TGTGCCAGCAGTTTTTCCGAGCTGACAGATACGCAGTATTTT. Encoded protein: CASSFSELTDTQYF.

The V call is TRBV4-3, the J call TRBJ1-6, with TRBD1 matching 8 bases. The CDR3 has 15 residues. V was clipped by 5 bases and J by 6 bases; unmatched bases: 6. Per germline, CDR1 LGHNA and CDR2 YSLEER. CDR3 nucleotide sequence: TGCGCCAGCAGCTTTTCGACAGGGGCTAATTCACCCCTCCACTTT. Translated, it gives CASSFSTGANSPLHF.

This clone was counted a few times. The chain's CDR3 is CASSLRGVHTQYF. CDR3 nucleotides: TGTGCCAGCAGCTTACGGGGGGTACATACGCAGTATTTT. The chain joins TRBV7-3 to TRBJ2-3, with 7 nucleotides matching TRBD2. With V trimmed by 2 bases and J by 7 bases, 3 bases remained unmatched. The CDR3 length is 13 residues. CDR1 SGHTA and CDR2 FQGTGA come from the germline V gene.

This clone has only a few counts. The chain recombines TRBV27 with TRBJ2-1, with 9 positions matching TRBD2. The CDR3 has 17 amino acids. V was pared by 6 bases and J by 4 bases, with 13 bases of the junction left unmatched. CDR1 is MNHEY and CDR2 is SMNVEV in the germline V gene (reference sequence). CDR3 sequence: CASRRDSGLAPYNEQFF. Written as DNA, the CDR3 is TGTGCCAGCAGGCGGGACAGCGGACTAGCGCCGTACAATGAGCAGTTCTTC.

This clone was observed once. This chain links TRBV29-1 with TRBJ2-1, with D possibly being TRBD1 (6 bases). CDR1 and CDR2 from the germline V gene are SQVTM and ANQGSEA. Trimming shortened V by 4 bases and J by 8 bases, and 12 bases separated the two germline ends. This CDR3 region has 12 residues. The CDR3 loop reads CSVGRGRDEQFF. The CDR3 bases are TGCAGCGTTGGCAGGGGTAGGGATGAGCAGTTCTTC.

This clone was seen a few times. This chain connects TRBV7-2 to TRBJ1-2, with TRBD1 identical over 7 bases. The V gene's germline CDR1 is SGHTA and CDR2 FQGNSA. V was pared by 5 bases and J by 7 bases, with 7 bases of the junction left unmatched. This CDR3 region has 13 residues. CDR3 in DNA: TGTGCCAGCAGCCGACAGGGCCAGAGTGGCTACACCTTC. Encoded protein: CASSRQGQSGYTF.

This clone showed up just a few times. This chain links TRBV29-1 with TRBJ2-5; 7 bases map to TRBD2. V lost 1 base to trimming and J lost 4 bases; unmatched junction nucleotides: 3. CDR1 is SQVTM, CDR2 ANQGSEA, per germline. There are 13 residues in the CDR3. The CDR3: CSVEAAGAETQYF. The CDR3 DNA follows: TGCAGCGTTGAAGCTGCGGGAGCAGAGACCCAGTACTTC.

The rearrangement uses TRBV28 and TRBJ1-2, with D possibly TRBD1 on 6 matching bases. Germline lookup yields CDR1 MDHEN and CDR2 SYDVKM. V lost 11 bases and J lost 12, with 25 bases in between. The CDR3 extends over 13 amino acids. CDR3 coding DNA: TGTGCCGCGTCACCAGTGGGGACACTCTTTGACACCTTC. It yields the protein CAASPVGTLFDTF.

CDR3 nucleotides: TGCGCCAGCAGCTCAACGGGACAGGGAATCGGAAACACCATATATTTT. It is translated as CASSSTGQGIGNTIYF. This chain connects TRBV5-1 to TRBJ1-3, with 9 bases aligning to TRBD1. From germline, CDR1 is SGHRS and CDR2 YFSETQ. This CDR3 is built from 16 residues. Trimming removed 3 bases from V and 4 bases from J; junction bases left unmatched: 8.

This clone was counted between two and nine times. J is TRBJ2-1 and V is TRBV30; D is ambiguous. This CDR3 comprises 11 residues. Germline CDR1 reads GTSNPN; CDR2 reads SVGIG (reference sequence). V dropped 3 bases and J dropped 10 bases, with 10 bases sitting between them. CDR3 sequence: CAWSALNEQFF. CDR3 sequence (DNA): TGTGCCTGGAGCGCACTAAACGAGCAGTTCTTC.

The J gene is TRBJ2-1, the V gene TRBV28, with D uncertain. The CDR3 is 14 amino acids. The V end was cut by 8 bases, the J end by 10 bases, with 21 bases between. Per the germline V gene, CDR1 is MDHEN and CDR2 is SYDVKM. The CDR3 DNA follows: TGTGCCAGCTCCGCCGCACCTACACGGAGCGAGCAGTTCTTC. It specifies CASSAAPTRSEQFF.

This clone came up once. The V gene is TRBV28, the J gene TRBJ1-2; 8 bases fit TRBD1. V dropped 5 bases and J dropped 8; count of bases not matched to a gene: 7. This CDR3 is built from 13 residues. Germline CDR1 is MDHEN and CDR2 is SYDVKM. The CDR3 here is CASSTTGVRGYTF. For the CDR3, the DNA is TGTGCCAGCAGTACGACAGGGGTGAGAGGCTACACCTTC.

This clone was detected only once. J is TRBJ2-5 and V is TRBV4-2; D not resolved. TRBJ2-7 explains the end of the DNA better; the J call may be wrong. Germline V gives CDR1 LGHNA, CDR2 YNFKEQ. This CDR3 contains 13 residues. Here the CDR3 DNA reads TGTGCCAGCAGCCAACTGCCCGAGTTCGAGCAGTACTTC. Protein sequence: CASSQLPEFEQYF.

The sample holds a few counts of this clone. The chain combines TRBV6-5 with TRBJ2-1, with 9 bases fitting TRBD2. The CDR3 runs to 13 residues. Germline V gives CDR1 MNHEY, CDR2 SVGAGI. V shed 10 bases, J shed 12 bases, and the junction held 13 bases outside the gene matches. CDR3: CATKEAGGGGQFF. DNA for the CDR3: TGTGCCACCAAGGAAGCGGGAGGTGGGGGGCAGTTCTTC.

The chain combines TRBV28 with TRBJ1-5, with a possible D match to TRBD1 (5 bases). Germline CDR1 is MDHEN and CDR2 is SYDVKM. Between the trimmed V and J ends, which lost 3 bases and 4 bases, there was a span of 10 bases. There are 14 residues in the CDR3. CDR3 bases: TGTGCCAGCAGTTTGGTCAGGGAAAATCAGCCCCAGCATTTT. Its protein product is CASSLVRENQPQHF.